This T cell receptor beta chain was found in a study of cytomegalovirus exposure and HLA in healthy donors listed by TCRdb under 2017. The study in broad terms: According to an earlier analysis of several hundred of the donors, roughly 180 million T cells yielded 95 million to 140 million unique TCR beta sequences and around 300 Gb of sequence data. Several DR-DQ haplotypes were treated as single units for association and clustering because of strong linkage in the cohort. A later analysis re-analyzed previously published TCR beta repertoires from 600 to 850 donors and added high-resolution HLA genotyping to study TCR occurrence patterns. In the later analysis, no new phenotypic data were used to find candidate immune exposures; instead, reliance was placed on TCR beta sequences and their occurrence across donors. To predict cytomegalovirus infection status, the study combined high-throughput TCR immunosequencing, statistical association of individual TCRs with disease status, and machine learning. Among the roughly 430 genotyped donors, around 81% belonged to the genetic ancestry cluster associated with self-reported Caucasian donors. Typing coverage differed by locus: A, B, C, DRB1 and DQB1 were typed in roughly 629-630 donors, DQA1 in approximately 520, DPA1 in approximately 600, and DPB1 in about 450. The aim of the study was to test whether cataloging public T cell receptors could identify signatures of past pathogen exposure. Among 398 genotyped donors of the cohort, an average of approximately 240,000 unique TCR beta nucleotide sequences was sequenced per donor, of which about 19% were non-productive. Alongside the repertoire data, information on donor age, sex, ethnicity and CMV serostatus was compiled. Using immunosequencing, the study profiled T cell repertoires from about 610 subjects and related those repertoires to cytomegalovirus serostatus. An early release covering roughly 600 HLA-typed donors comprised 250 to 350 gigabases of sequencing data and approximately 80 million unique TCR sequences. A later genetic analysis used genome-wide SNP genotypes for about 65% of the 666 donors, treating that subset as a discovery cohort. An earlier analysis of 587 of the donors applied high-throughput TCR beta sequencing to assess whether each TCR beta V gene segment acted as functional or pseudogenic. Both class I and class II loci were covered by HLA typing, at four-digit resolution. All discovery cohort repertoires had been generated on a single sequencing platform. Along with the roughly 670-subject first cohort, a separate validation cohort of over a hundred different subjects was used.

The library was obtained by the immunoSEQ multiplex PCR assay. For the multiplex PCR, a mixture combining 60 forward primers for TCR Vbeta segments and 13 reverse primers for TCR Jbeta segments was used. The CDR3 region of rearranged TCR beta genes was amplified from genomic DNA by a multiplex PCR assay. Amplified TCR beta libraries were sequenced as 87-base-pair reads on the Illumina HiSeq System. Regarding the original processing steps: Across the 600 to 700 repertoires, a later analysis counted approximately 83 million unique TCR beta chains, some 11 million of which were shared by at least two donors. Raw reads were error-corrected and collapsed into unique sequences by a nearest-neighbor algorithm in which closely related sequences were merged to remove PCR and sequencing errors. V, D and J gene segments were assigned by aligning CDR3 sequences to IMGT reference sequences. Each retained sequence needed at least a six-nucleotide match to both a V gene segment and a J gene segment. A rearrangement counted as productive if the CDR3 had no stop codons and remained in frame with V and J, and every other rearrangement counted as non-productive. CDR3 was defined according to IMGT convention as the region running from the second conserved V-encoded cysteine to the conserved J-encoded phenylalanine. The earlier analysis of about 620 of the donors excluded sequences that lacked an unambiguous match to a single V gene segment. An earlier analysis of just under 600 of the donors called V segments functional above 56.7% productive rearrangements and segregating when the between-donor standard deviation exceeded 5%. A statistical classification framework was developed to diagnose cytomegalovirus status using the catalog of TCR beta chain sequences. In a later analysis, TCR nucleotide sequences were compared against IMGT/GENE-DB human TR gene sequences so that V and J genes could be assigned. In a later analysis, CDR3 sequences and most-parsimonious VDJ recombination scenarios were assigned using the TCRdist pipeline. In a later analysis, each TCR beta chain was defined by its CDR3 amino acid sequence together with its V-gene family, and reads lacking a unique V-gene family were excluded. As a way to deal with suspected cross-contamination and a sequencing artifact, a later analysis dropped 592 nucleotide sequences that were highly shared and had low generation probability. In a later analysis, a clonal expansion index was calculated for each public chain from normalized within-repertoire ranks of inferred template counts. A later analysis computed generation probabilities with a VDJ recombination model fitted to out-of-frame rearrangements, and checked the results against IGoR. In a later analysis, TCR-TCR, TCR-HLA and TCR-CMV co-occurrence was scored with hypergeometric tests, and a repertoire-size bias correction was applied to TCR pairs. False discovery rates were estimated in a later analysis by permuting HLA or CMV assignments 20 times. In a later analysis, co-occurring TCRs were grouped using DBSCAN, with TCRdist sequence similarity added in when clustering inside HLA-allele-positive subsets. For co-occurrence clustering, repertoires with fewer than 30,000 or more than 120,000 public chains were excluded, along with five repertoires with anomalous nucleotide sharing. This immuneACCESS table, as held by TCRdb, lists in-frame sequences with V and J called but not all clones. Of the missing ones, under half trace to an unresolved V gene in checked studies; the others have no known cause. D and trimming were read from the DNA, whereas the V and J calls and clone size are those reported in that table. Recorded for this sample are 110,000 or so clones; over 65% of them occurred a single time. Approximately 8.2% of the sample is held by the ten biggest clonotypes.

What the work shows at the level of the full study, not this receptor alone: Some IMGT-functional V segments, including TRBV6-2 and TRBV6-3, could not be distinguished by the 87-base-pair reads and were therefore excluded. In vitro tests confirmed that a few of the cytomegalovirus-associated TCR beta chains recognize cytomegalovirus antigens. The classifier was reported to diagnose cytomegalovirus status with high specificity and sensitivity in both the original and validation cohorts. Presence/absence analyses assumed roughly uniform sequencing depth across donors, an assumption that may not hold. Over 15 rarely observed V segments, including chromosome 9 orphons, were excluded from the earlier analysis of about 600 of the donors because counts were too low. Because HLA typing was unavailable for some donors at each locus, only the typed subset was used in association tests. In a later analysis, some 17,000 TCR beta sequences were associated with specific HLA alleles at a false discovery rate of 0.05. A further reported finding was that TCR beta sequences accurately predicted the HLA-A and HLA-B alleles for most subjects in the first cohort. A cluster of highly shared sequence variants was judged likely to represent a technical artifact of the sequencing pipeline. This cohort had only TCR beta chains sequenced, and the lack of alpha or paired-chain data limited which features could be detected. In a later analysis, several top co-occurrence clusters were reported to appear linked to parvovirus B19, influenza, CMV and Epstein-Barr virus. In a later genetic analysis, a missense DCLRE1C variant was associated with V-gene and J-gene trimming of TCR beta chains, and the association was replicated in an independent cohort. Assigning TCR associations to individual alleles was difficult when HLA alleles, especially DR and DQ, strongly co-occurred. Immune exposure information for the cohort was limited to CMV serostatus. While some public TCRs were present in many individuals, most TCR sequences turned up only very rarely across donors. According to the authors, the approach could potentially be generalized to other disease states and immunological phenotypes. Most CMV-associated TCR beta chains appeared to be HLA-restricted in a later analysis, and the HLA associations seemed to be driven largely by CMV exposure. The study gave a list of under 200 TCR beta chains associated with cytomegalovirus. In a later analysis, HLA-associated TCR beta chains were found to be more clonally expanded and to have lower generation probabilities than equally common non-associated chains. In an earlier analysis of more than 500 of the donors, most TCR beta V segments appeared in productive rearrangements about 87% or about 30% of the time, broadly matching IMGT annotations. Linkage disequilibrium might explain the correlated functional status among segregating V segments, but an unknown experimental factor could not be ruled out. A later analysis found that TCR association rates varied across HLA loci, with DRB1 alleles showing the most associated TCRs and HLA-C alleles the fewest. According to a later genetic analysis, donors in an Asian-associated ancestry cluster had fewer N-insertions in productive TCRs than the approximately 650-donor mean.

About this clone itself: The antigen it recognizes is unknown. No base-level quality is on record; no much larger clone is a single base apart.

V trim: 5 bases; J trim: 8 bases; unmatched bases: 10. The CDR3 sequence holds 14 residues, the cysteine and phenylalanine included. Only the CDR3 DNA is retained, 42 bases long and in frame from the first base. Based on the germline V gene, the CDR1 and CDR2 sequences are SGHTA and FQGNSA. The cohort comprised several hundred healthy bone marrow donors. At the time of sampling, every cohort member was nominally healthy, though immune exposures that went unrecorded were likely present. The donor tested CMV seropositive, placing the donor among the roughly 300 seropositive members of the cohort. Every donor gave a peripheral blood sample, and the peripheral blood mononuclear cells from that sample were used for TCR beta sequencing. Genomic DNA extraction from the blood cell samples was performed with the Qiagen DNeasy Blood Extraction Kit.

Sequencing was performed on PBMCs. The V and J segments used are TRBV7-2 and TRBJ2-3, and TRBD2 aligns with 7 junction nucleotides. The TCR comes from a man aged 40-50 years in good health and CMV-seropositive. The bases are TGTGCCAGCAGCCCGCGGGAGTTGGCTGGTACGCAGTATTTT. It specifies CASSPRELAGTQYF.